This T cell receptor beta chain was captured in a study of a mutant IDH1 vaccine in newly diagnosed glioma (dated by TCRdb to the early 2020s). Some background on the complete study: In the chemotherapy-containing groups, vaccination started alongside temozolomide cycles, whereas in patients who had radiotherapy alone it started 4-6 weeks after radiotherapy. Of the 30 or so patients who were treated, around 62% were male and about 40% were female, and the mean age was roughly 40 years. Prior to enrollment, patients had been given standard therapy consisting of radiotherapy alone, temozolomide alone, or radiochemotherapy with temozolomide, with the combination given to most patients. Visit V12 was the week-35 safety follow-up and visit V13 was the week-47 end of study. Peripheral blood samples were drawn at six visits, namely V03 (baseline), V05, V07, V10, V12 and V13. Longitudinal TCRB deep sequencing was performed for roughly 24 treated patients wherever samples were available for exploratory analyses. General findings and caveats noted by the study authors: No apparent relationship was observed between pseudoprogression and alterations in the top peripheral T cell clonotypes detected by TCRB sequencing. According to the authors, sample limitations meant that analyses of patient blood samples could not be reproduced. Immune responses induced by the vaccine were seen in over 80% of patients across multiple MHC alleles. PBMC samples for TCRB deep sequencing were selected based on availability.

Including cysteine and phenylalanine, the CDR3 has 15 amino acids. CDR3 DNA only is kept here, 45 bases in frame from base 1. Looking up the germline V gene yields CDR1 SNHLY and CDR2 FYNNEI. Trimming takes 10 bases from V and 1 base from J, and the germline ends sit 18 bases apart. About this clone itself: Which antigen it targets is not known. It has no much larger one-base neighbor in the sample; base qualities were not kept.

Library preparation was by the immunoSEQ multiplex PCR assay. Rearranged TCR beta chain sequences were amplified with the hsTCRB Kit following the manufacturer's protocol. An Illumina MiSeq was used to sequence the TCRB libraries. Under the source paper's analysis protocol: The proprietary platform of the kit vendor was used for demultiplexing, trimming and gene mapping. TCRdb stores this immuneACCESS table with in-frame sequences only. Part of the clones is absent; in the studies checked, under half of the shortfall reflects unresolved V genes, and no reason is known for the rest. Clone size and the V and J calls come from that table; the DNA yielded D and trimming. The sample has around 40,000 clones on record, roughly nine tenths of them singletons. The leading ten clones occupy approximately 1.5% of the sample. The time point tag for this specimen amounts to: week 35, safety follow-up. Each vaccine dose was 300 ug of a 20-mer mutant IDH1 peptide in Montanide, given subcutaneously with topical imiquimod. Patients received eight vaccinations in weeks 1, 3, 5, 7, 11, 15, 19 and 23, corresponding to visits V03 through V10. All donors had newly diagnosed IDH1-mutant astrocytomas of WHO grade 3 or 4 that showed loss of nuclear ATRX. The samples were drawn from NOA16, a multicentre, single-arm, open-label phase I trial in Germany that tested a mutant IDH1 peptide vaccine in humans for the first time. The DNeasy Blood and Tissue Kit was used to extract genomic DNA from EDTA blood for TCRB sequencing.

The sequence links TRBV2 to TRBJ2-3; the D gene is not confidently resolved. The source of this sequence is a man aged 35-49 years with glioma. The material was PBMCs, obtained from a glioma patient whose treatment included an IDH1 peptide vaccine. The CDR3 has the sequence CANSLEGSGTDTQYF. The nucleotides read TGTGCCAACTCGCTGGAAGGGTCAGGCACAGATACGCAGTATTTT. With all but the CDR3 taken from the reference TRBV2 and TRBJ2-3 genes, the full variable domain is: EPEVTQTPSHQVTQMGQEVILRCVPISNHLYFYWYRQILGQKVEFLVSFYNNEISEKSEIFDDQFSVERPDGSNFTLKIRSTKLEDSAMYFCANSLEGSGTDTQYFGPGTRLTVL.